The rows below give T cell receptor beta chains drawn from one sample of a study of persistence of HIV-infected CD4 T cells. The protocol was immunoSEQ multiplex PCR, while the TCRdb copy is restricted to in-frame clones and leaves out a portion. The sample records about 40,000 clones, 75% to 85% being singletons. Their target antigens are unknown. Sample: CD4+ T cells sorted from PBMCs after roughly 18-hour stimulation, taken from a patient who received antiretroviral therapy. The receptor source for this set is an adult man with HIV who was CMV-seropositive. Each CDR3 is given with its conserved first and last residue. A D gene is named only where the DNA matches it firmly. Clone size is given for some rows only: seen once, a few or many times, or a class if the clone is expanded.

-	TRBV4-2	-	TRBJ1-1	TGTGCCAGCAGGGAACAGGAGAACACTGAAGCTTTCTTT	CASREQENTEAFF
once	TRBV15	TRBD1	TRBJ1-5	TGTGCCACCAGCAGACAGGGACAGAATCAGCCCCAGCATTTT	CATSRQGQNQPQHF
-	TRBV9	TRBD2	TRBJ2-1	TGTGCCAGCAGCGCCGGACTAGCGGGAGGGAATGAGCAGTTCTTC	CASSAGLAGGNEQFF
-	TRBV5-1	-	TRBJ2-3	TGCGCCAGCAGCTTGGGGCGCGATTTTAACACAGATACGCAGTATTTT	CASSLGRDFNTDTQYF
once	TRBV29-1	-	TRBJ1-2	TGCAGCGTTGTTTGGGGTTATGGCTACACCTTC	CSVVWGYGYTF
once	TRBV7-9	-	TRBJ1-4	TGTGCCAGCAGCTTAAGGGGCCCCGGGAGTGAAAAACTGTTTTTT	CASSLRGPGSEKLFF
-	TRBV7-2	-	TRBJ2-5	TGTGCCAGCAGCTTAGAGGGCGGGATGGGGGAGACCCAGTACTTC	CASSLEGGMGETQYF
-	TRBV5-1	-	TRBJ1-2	TGCGCCAGCAGCCTCGTAGCTAACTATGGCTACACCTTC	CASSLVANYGYTF
-	TRBV6-5	-	TRBJ1-1	TGTGCCAGCAGTACCGGGATGGCGAACACTGAAGCTTTCTTT	CASSTGMANTEAFF
-	TRBV3-1/TRBV3-2	TRBD2	TRBJ2-2	TGTGCCAGCAGCCAAGCTCGGGGGGGCACCGGGGAGCTGTTTTTT	CASSQARGGTGELFF
-	TRBV30	-	TRBJ1-1	TGTGCCTGGAGTCAGGGGATAAACACTGAAGCTTTCTTT	CAWSQGINTEAFF
-	TRBV5-4	-	TRBJ1-4	TGTGCCAGCAGCTTAGGGGGGGATGAAAAACTGTTTTTT	CASSLGGDEKLFF
-	TRBV7-8	-	TRBJ1-2	TGTGCCAGCAGCTTAAGGGGAAGACTCGGAAACTATGGCTACACCTTC	CASSLRGRLGNYGYTF
-	TRBV25-1	TRBD2	TRBJ2-5	TGTGCCAGCAGTGAATACCGCCTAGCGGGAGGAGAGACCCAGTACTTC	CASSEYRLAGGETQYF
-	TRBV5-1	-	TRBJ1-2	TGCGCCAGCAGCCTTGAAACGCGAGGGGAAGGCGGCTACACCTTC	CASSLETRGEGGYTF
-	TRBV11-1	-	TRBJ2-6	TGTGCCAGTCGCGGGGCCTCTGGGGCCAACGTCCTGACTTTC	CASRGASGANVLTF
-	TRBV30	TRBD1	TRBJ1-1	TGTGCCTGGAGTGATTCACAGGGGAGGAAAGCTTTCTTT	CAWSDSQGRKAFF
-	TRBV7-8	-	TRBJ1-4	TGTGCCAGCAGCCCCCATCCTCCAGGGTTGACTAATGAAAAACTGTTTTTT	CASSPHPPGLTNEKLFF
-	TRBV7-8	-	TRBJ1-3	TGTGCCAGCAGGGGAACTGGAAACACCATATATTTT	CASRGTGNTIYF
few	TRBV4-2	TRBD1	TRBJ1-2	TGTGCCAGCAGCCAAGATCGGACAGGCTATGGCTACACCTTC	CASSQDRTGYGYTF
-	TRBV6-5	-	TRBJ2-7	TGTGCCAGCAGTTACTCATCAGTGACCTCCTACGAGCAGTACTTC	CASSYSSVTSYEQYF
few	TRBV6-1	-	TRBJ1-2	TGTGCCAGCAGTGAAAGCTGGGGTGGCTACACCTTC	CASSESWGGYTF
-	TRBV6-1	-	TRBJ1-1	TGTGCCAGCAGTGAAGCTATACAGGGAACTGAAGCTTTCTTT	CASSEAIQGTEAFF
-	TRBV30	TRBD1	TRBJ2-2	TGTGCCTGGAGTACACTAGGGAGGACAGGGGCAATTCGAAGCACCGGGGAGCTGTTTTTT	CAWSTLGRTGAIRSTGELFF
-	TRBV5-1	TRBD1	TRBJ1-1	TGCGCCAGCAGCTCGCAGGGGGCGAGGACTGAAGCTTTCTTT	CASSSQGARTEAFF
-	TRBV28	TRBD1	TRBJ1-5	TGTGCCAGCAGTGTGAGGACAGGGGTAAATCAGCCCCAGCATTTT	CASSVRTGVNQPQHF
-	TRBV9	TRBD1	TRBJ1-6	TGTGCCAGCAGCTCCTCACAGGGGGCGGCTTCACCCCTCCACTTT	CASSSSQGAASPLHF
-	TRBV5-1	TRBD1	TRBJ1-6	TGCGCCAGCAGCCCCACAGGGGATCGGGGTAATTCACCCCTCCACTTT	CASSPTGDRGNSPLHF
-	TRBV19	-	TRBJ2-7	TGTGCCAGTAGTTCGCCGGGGAGTTCCTACGAGCAGTACTTC	CASSSPGSSYEQYF
once	TRBV5-6	-	TRBJ1-3	TGTGCCAGCAGCCGCCCCAACTCTGGAAACACCATATATTTT	CASSRPNSGNTIYF
few	TRBV5-1	-	TRBJ2-7	TGCGCCAGCAGCTTGGTTAGCGCCCAGGGCTACGAGCAGTACTTC	CASSLVSAQGYEQYF
-	TRBV7-8	TRBD1	TRBJ1-5	TGTGCCAGCAGCTTAGGGACAGGGGGCGCGGGCAATCAGCCCCAGCATTTT	CASSLGTGGAGNQPQHF
-	TRBV6-5	-	TRBJ1-2	TGTGCCAGCAGTTTCGGACGGGTCCAAGGCTACACCTTC	CASSFGRVQGYTF
few	TRBV7-2	-	TRBJ1-4	TGTGCCAGCAGCGATTTGCGCGGCAGGGACACTAATGAAAAACTGTTTTTT	CASSDLRGRDTNEKLFF
-	TRBV10-3	-	TRBJ1-1	TGTGCCGCGTCCATCAAGGCTCCGCCTAACACTGAAGCTTTCTTT	CAASIKAPPNTEAFF
-	TRBV19	TRBD1	TRBJ2-1	TGTGCCAGTAGTCACCAAGGACAGGGCACGAATGAGCAGTTCTTC	CASSHQGQGTNEQFF
-	TRBV10-2	-	TRBJ2-7	TGCGCCAGCCTCCAAGGAGGAGGTCGCTACGAGCAGTACTTC	CASLQGGGRYEQYF
-	TRBV30	TRBD1	TRBJ1-6	TGTGCCTGGATGGGACAGCTTAATTCACCCCTCCACTTT	CAWMGQLNSPLHF
-	TRBV7-9	TRBD2	TRBJ2-3	TGTGCCGGAGGGACTAGCGGCAACACAGATACGCAGTATTTT	CAGGTSGNTDTQYF
-	TRBV10-3	TRBD1	TRBJ1-2	TGTGCCATCAGGGGACAGGGACAAGGCAACTATGGCTACACCTTC	CAIRGQGQGNYGYTF
few	TRBV7-3	-	TRBJ2-3	TGTGCCAGCAGCCAATATGGGGGGGATACGCAGTATTTT	CASSQYGGDTQYF
-	TRBV9	TRBD1	TRBJ1-1	TGTGCCAGCAGCGTAGAAGAGGGGACAGGGAGGGCTTTCTTT	CASSVEEGTGRAFF